The 20 T cell receptor beta chains reported below all come from one sample, sequenced in a study of metastatic and nonmetastatic thyroid tumors. TCRdb re-called the PCR reads with MiXCR. The sample holds about 21,000 clones, roughly 27% seen once. Every patient was untreated before thyroid surgery. Sequencing used tumor tissue. These receptors were taken from a male donor with papillary thyroid cancer or a benign thyroid nodule (not recorded which). Some clones in this sample may be carry-over from other donors' samples.

A note on this clone: An end of the junction differs from the germline gene, which may be a read error. The genes are TRBV6-1 and TRBJ1-5, with D perhaps TRBD1 (5 bases). The CDR3 totals 13 residues. Germline V lookup: CDR1 MNHNS, CDR2 SASEGT. The DNA for the CDR3 is TGTGCCAACAGTCTCGGGGGGGGTCAGCCCCAGCATTTT. The encoded protein is CANSLGGGQPQHF.

By sample share, this clone is medium-sized. The chain combines TRBV5-1 with TRBJ2-7; D is undetermined. The CDR3 extends over 12 amino acids. Germline V gene data show CDR1 as SGHRS and CDR2 as YFSETQ. V gave up 3 bases and J gave up 4 bases, with 8 bases separating them. The CDR3 protein is CASSSYGYEQYF. The DNA for the CDR3 is TGCGCCAGCAGCTCTTACGGGTACGAGCAGTACTTC.

The CDR3 is CATSREGVALNTEAFF. For the CDR3, the DNA is TGTGCCACCAGCAGAGAGGGAGTGGCCTTAAATACTGAAGCTTTCTTT. The chain combines TRBV15 with TRBJ1-1; no clear D gene. There are 16 residues in the CDR3. Germline CDR1 and CDR2: LNHNV and YYDKDF (reference sequence). Trimming took off 0 bases at V and 5 bases at J, with 16 bases between the two ends.

By share, this clone counts as medium-sized. The rearrangement links TRBV6-2 or TRBV6-3 to TRBJ2-3; TRBD2 matches 9 bases. Germline lookup yields CDR1 MNHEY and CDR2 SVGEGT. The CDR3 consists of 16 residues. The ends lost 7 bases at V and 1 base at J; junction bases unmatched: 9. CDR3 in amino acids: CASIKGVAGGTDTQYF. CDR3 coding DNA: TGTGCCAGCATTAAGGGGGTAGCGGGAGGCACAGATACGCAGTATTTT.

This clone was detected many times. The chain joins TRBV2 to TRBJ1-1; 8 nucleotides agree with TRBD1. The junction had 10 bases not matched to a gene; V was cut back by 4 bases and J by 12 bases. The CDR3 loop spans 13 amino acids. Germline CDR1 is SNHLY and CDR2 is FYNNEI. As DNA, the CDR3 is TGTGCCAGCAGTGCGTCGGCAGGGGGCTTAACTTTCTTT. Translation gives CASSASAGGLTFF.

This chain links TRBV6-4 with TRBJ2-3; possibly TRBD2 for D (6 bases). V lost 2 bases, J lost 0 bases, and 9 bases lay in between. The germline V gene encodes CDR1 MRHNA and CDR2 SNTAGT. The CDR3 has 15 amino acids. The CDR3 sequence: CASSDGSGSTDTQYF. CDR3 sequence (DNA): TGTGCCAGCAGTGACGGGAGCGGGAGCACAGATACGCAGTATTTT.

J is TRBJ2-7 and V is TRBV7-9, with D hard to call. The ends were cut back, 10 bases at V and 0 bases at J, with 16 bases in the middle. CDR3 length: 14 residues. Germline assignment: CDR1 SEHNR and CDR2 FQNEAQ (reference sequence). CDR3 region: CAIKPLMRSYEQYF. CDR3 in DNA: TGTGCCATCAAGCCACTCATGCGCTCCTACGAGCAGTACTTC. The entire variable domain, with the rest obtained from reference TRBV7-9 and TRBJ2-7, is as follows: DTGVSQNPRHKITKRGQNVTFRCDPISEHNRLYWYRQTLGQGPEFLTYFQNEAQLEKSRLLSDRFSAERPKGSFSTLEIQRTEQGDSAMYLCAIKPLMRSYEQYFGPGTRLTVT.

The chain is built from TRBV28 and TRBJ1-2; D ambiguous. In germline, CDR1 is MDHEN, CDR2 SYDVKM. Trimming stripped 4 bases from V and 4 bases from J, with 22 bases between. The CDR3 is 17 amino acids. The CDR3 is CASSSAGTTSFIYGYTF. The CDR3 region has the DNA TGTGCCAGCAGTTCGGCCGGTACAACGTCCTTTATCTATGGCTACACCTTC.

By sample fraction, this clone is medium-sized. This chain connects TRBV20-1 to TRBJ2-1; 9 positions agree with TRBD2. The CDR3 length is 14 residues. CDR1 DFQATT and CDR2 SNEGSKA come from the germline V gene (reference sequence). With 2 bases clipped from V and 7 bases from J, the junction kept 6 bases outside the gene matches. CDR3 coding DNA: TGCAGTGCTAGACGAGCGGGAGGCGTGAATGAGCAGTTCTTC. It encodes CSARRAGGVNEQFF.

This clone has a handful of counts. The chain couples TRBV28 to TRBJ1-5, with a possible D match to TRBD1 (6 bases). CDR3 length equals 12 residues. Germline V lookup: CDR1 MDHEN, CDR2 SYDVKM. Trimming shortened V by 9 bases and J by 12 bases, and 18 bases separated the two germline ends. The CDR3 reads CASHTDRSGQHF. The CDR3 DNA reads TGTGCCAGTCACACTGACAGGTCCGGCCAGCATTTT.

The rearrangement joins TRBV19 to TRBJ1-1, with TRBD1 matching over 7 bases. CDR1 is LNHDA, CDR2 SQIVND, per germline (reference sequence). After removal of 6 bases from V and 5 bases from J, the junction contained 9 bases not matched to a gene. The CDR3 is made up of 14 amino acids. CDR3 loop: CASRADRVGTEAFF. CDR3 sequence (DNA): TGTGCCAGTAGGGCCGACAGGGTAGGAACTGAAGCTTTCTTT.

Many counts were recorded for this clone. Here the CDR3 DNA reads TGTGCCAGCTCTCCTACCGCACAGGGCTCTAATGAAAAACTGTTTTTT. Its translation is CASSPTAQGSNEKLFF. The chain employs TRBV18 and TRBJ1-4; TRBD1 is a possible D gene (6 bases). The germline gives CDR1 KGHSH, CDR2 LQKENI. Trimming pared 6 bases from V and 3 bases from J, leaving 17 bases between. The CDR3 is made up of 16 amino acids.

In its sample, this clone was seen many times. The chain carries TRBV3-1 and TRBJ2-1, with TRBD2 identical over 11 bases. V shed 1 base and J 5 bases; nucleotides not matched to a gene: 1. This CDR3 region has 15 residues. Per germline, CDR1 LGHDT and CDR2 YNNKEL (reference sequence). Written as DNA, the CDR3 is TGTGCCAGCAGCCAAGGGGGACTAGCGGACAATGAGCAGTTCTTC. Translating it yields CASSQGGLADNEQFF.

This chain uses TRBV18 with TRBJ1-1; 9 nucleotides match TRBD1. Unmatched junction bases numbered 6, after V lost 8 bases and J lost 5 bases. There are 13 residues in the CDR3. Germline assignment: CDR1 KGHSH and CDR2 LQKENI. CDR3 in amino acids: CASLQGASTEAFF. The CDR3 bases are TGTGCCAGCCTACAGGGGGCGTCGACTGAAGCTTTCTTT.

This clone appeared a few times. V and J are TRBV6-4 and TRBJ2-5; no firm D call. There are 18 residues in the CDR3. CDR1 MRHNA and CDR2 SNTAGT come from the germline V gene. CDR3 coding DNA: TGTCCTAACGTGCCAGCAGTGACTCCGCCCTCGACGTGGGAGACCCAGTACTTC. Translating gives CPNVPAVTPPSTWETQYF.

This clone was observed many times. Other nucleotide sequences from this sample produce the same CDR3. The chain combines TRBV28 with TRBJ2-1; D is possibly TRBD1 (5 bases). CDR3 size: 15 residues. Trimming pared 6 bases from V and 9 bases from J, leaving 21 bases between. Germline-derived CDR1 and CDR2 are MDHEN and SYDVKM. CDR3 sequence reads: CASRGTVLGAPEQFF. CDR3 DNA: TGTGCCAGCAGGGGTACGGTCCTAGGGGCCCCTGAGCAGTTCTTC.

This clone was recorded at least ten times. The chain is built from TRBV14 and TRBJ1-2; D is undetermined. The CDR3 loop spans 13 amino acids. Trimming stripped 2 bases from V and 7 bases from J, with 11 bases between. Looked up from germline, CDR1 is SGHDN and CDR2 is FVKESK. As DNA, the CDR3 is TGTGCCAGCAGCCAATCTACAGCGAGTGGCTACACCTTC. It is translated as CASSQSTASGYTF.

The chain uses TRBV10-1 and TRBJ2-7; 8 nucleotides align to TRBD2. The CDR3 consists of 15 residues. V shed 6 bases and J 2 bases; nucleotides not matched to a gene: 9. Germline assignment: CDR1 WNHNN and CDR2 SYGVQD (reference sequence). Here the CDR3 DNA reads TGCGCCAGCAGCCCGGGGGGGGTGAGGGCCTACGAGCAGTACTTC. It yields the protein CASSPGGVRAYEQYF.

As for this clone: A read error may account for a junction end that differs from germline. V and J are TRBV7-9 and TRBJ2-7, with TRBD2 matching over 9 bases. CDR3 length: 13 residues. CDR1 and CDR2 from the germline V gene are SEHNR and FQNEAQ (reference sequence). CDR3 residues: CASTLGTSNEQYF. The CDR3 nucleotides read TGTGCCAGCACCTTAGGGACTAGCAACGAGCAGTACTTC.

The rearrangement uses TRBV5-1 and TRBJ2-3, with 9 bases identical to TRBD1. The CDR3 consists of 14 residues. Germline lookup yields CDR1 SGHRS and CDR2 YFSETQ. The V and J ends lost 0 bases and 5 bases, in that order; junction bases with no gene match: 1. CDR3 loop: CASSLGQGGDTQYF. The DNA of the CDR3 is TGCGCCAGCAGCTTGGGACAGGGGGGAGATACGCAGTATTTT.